This TCR beta chain derives from a study of shared clonotypes between healthy human individuals. Findings and limits, study-wide: Among donors, sharing of clonotypes was expected to be affected by sequencing depth. The sharing of 4.5% to 5.5% of naive CD4 clonotypes was seen across a few donors. Even with large depth, rarefaction showed that sorted-subset sequencing was incomplete.

CD45RO negativity and positive selection for CCR7 defined naive CD8 cells, a population that excluded terminally differentiated effector memory CD45RA+ cells. The CDR3 runs 11 residues. V lost 4 bases and J lost 8, with 9 bases in between. CDR1 SGHNT and CDR2 YYREEE come from the germline V gene (reference sequence). Sequencing was performed with immunoSEQ multiplex PCR; in TCRdb, only in-frame clones are kept and a portion is missing. This table holds around 2.1 million clones, 90% to 95% found once. Note on this clone: Antigen unknown.

The sequencing sample was made of naive CD8+ T cells from PBMCs. This chain links TRBV5-4 with TRBJ1-2, with D tentatively TRBD1 (5 bases). The clonotype was recovered from a young man in good health. Some clones in this sample may be carry-over from other donors' samples. The CDR3 sequence: CASSRGEGYTF. The CDR3 DNA follows: TGTGCCAGCAGCCGGGGGGAGGGCTACACCTTC.